This T cell receptor beta chain was sequenced for a study of cytomegalovirus exposure and HLA in healthy donors. General study findings and limits: The study listed 164 cytomegalovirus-associated TCR beta chains. A few of the chains that were CMV-associated were confirmed in vitro to be specific for CMV antigens. By a later analysis, the bulk of CMV-associated TCR beta chains appeared HLA-restricted. Later analysis suggested links between common viral pathogens and several top significant clusters.

Notes on this clone: Its antigen is not identified.

It was with 60 Vbeta and 13 Jbeta primers that the PCR ran. Assay used: immunoSEQ multiplex PCR; TCRdb lists only in-frame clones, some missing. The sample records approximately 120,000 clones, 60% to 80% being singletons. Trimming left V 3 bases short and J 9 bases short, with 24 bases between. This CDR3 comprises 16 residues. CDR1 is SQVTM, CDR2 ANQGSEA, per germline. This sequence was found in a human donor in good health. Material for sequencing was PBMCs. V and J are TRBV29-1 and TRBJ2-1; D may be TRBD1 (6 bases). CDR3 sequence reads: CSVDTGTQVPRGEQFF. The CDR3 nucleotides read TGCAGCGTTGACACCGGGACACAGGTCCCAAGGGGTGAGCAGTTCTTC.